This is a list of T cell receptor beta chains from one sample in a study of shared T cell receptors in the human thymus. Profiling relied on immunoSEQ multiplex PCR, and the TCRdb table lists in-frame clones only, not all of them. The table has about 660,000 clones, roughly 90% seen once. In addition, the sample was reused for a study of human thymus T cells.

The sample comprised thymocytes. The receptors originated from a boy younger than two with a congenital heart defect. Each CDR3 is given with its conserved first and last residue. The D gene is left open where the match is weak. Size tells how often a clone was seen (once, few, many) or the class of an expanded clone, and some rows leave it out.

CDR3: CASSPVGGEEDETQYF
DNA: TGTGCCAGCAGCCCAGTAGGGGGGGAAGAAGATGAGACCCAGTACTTC
J: TRBJ2-5
D: -
V: TRBV9
size: -

CDR3: CASSPRTSGSGRAFVSTDTQYF
DNA: TGTGCCAGCAGTCCGAGGACCTCGGGGAGCGGGAGAGCATTTGTTAGCACAGATACGCAGTATTTT
J: TRBJ2-3
D: TRBD2
V: TRBV27
size: -

CDR3: CASSSRTGQGNTEAFF
DNA: TGTGCCAGCAGCAGTCGAACGGGACAGGGGAACACTGAAGCTTTCTTT
J: TRBJ1-1
D: -
V: TRBV21-1
size: -

CDR3: CASSLNEGHRGFSGNTIYF
DNA: TGTGCCAGCAGCCTTAACGAGGGACACCGAGGGTTCTCTGGAAACACCATATATTTT
J: TRBJ1-3
D: -
V: TRBV5-6
size: -

CDR3: CATSRAQGGRERNTIYF
DNA: TGTGCCACCAGCAGAGCCCAAGGGGGCAGGGAACGAAACACCATATATTTT
J: TRBJ1-3
D: TRBD1
V: TRBV15
size: -

CDR3: CASSEGTHISYEQYF
DNA: TGTGCCAGCAGTGAAGGGACACACATTTCCTACGAGCAGTACTTC
J: TRBJ2-7
D: -
V: TRBV6-1
size: -

CDR3: CSGLYRFFSNEQFF
DNA: TGCAGCGGTCTCTACAGGTTTTTCAGCAATGAGCAGTTCTTC
J: TRBJ2-1
D: -
V: TRBV29-1
size: -

CDR3: CASSEGVAAALQQYF
DNA: TGTGCCAGCAGTGAAGGGGTAGCGGCCGCCTTGCAGCAGTACTTC
J: TRBJ2-7
D: -
V: TRBV6-1
size: -

CDR3: CACERAEAKNIQYF
DNA: TGTGCCTGCGAGCGGGCCGAAGCCAAAAACATTCAGTACTTC
J: TRBJ2-4
D: -
V: TRBV30
size: -

CDR3: CASSSSTWNTEAFF
DNA: TGTGCCAGCAGTTCCTCCACATGGAACACTGAAGCTTTCTTT
J: TRBJ1-1
D: -
V: TRBV27
size: -

CDR3: CASSETPRQGALSYEQYF
DNA: TGTGCCAGCAGCGAGACTCCCCGACAGGGGGCCCTTTCCTACGAACAGTACTTC
J: TRBJ2-7
D: TRBD1
V: TRBV7-9
size: -

CDR3: CASSEAPGYLTDTQYF
DNA: TGTGCCAGCAGTGAAGCCCCAGGGTATTTAACCGATACGCAGTATTTT
J: TRBJ2-3
D: -
V: TRBV2
size: once

CDR3: CASSDSRNLAGGEETQYF
DNA: TGTGCCAGCAGTGACTCGAGGAACCTAGCGGGCGGGGAAGAGACCCAGTACTTC
J: TRBJ2-5
D: TRBD2
V: TRBV6-4
size: -

CDR3: CASSQDGLAGLYEQYF
DNA: TGTGCCAGCAGCCAAGATGGGCTAGCTGGTCTCTACGAGCAGTACTTC
J: TRBJ2-7
D: -
V: TRBV4-2
size: -

CDR3: CASSFAGTGSYNEQFF
DNA: TGCGCCAGCAGCTTTGCGGGGACAGGGTCTTACAATGAGCAGTTCTTC
J: TRBJ2-1
D: TRBD1
V: TRBV5-1
size: few

CDR3: CASSQEVLAGCPFYNEQFF
DNA: TGCGCCAGCAGCCAAGAAGTTCTAGCGGGATGCCCCTTTTACAATGAGCAGTTCTTC
J: TRBJ2-1
D: TRBD2
V: TRBV4-3
size: -

CDR3: CASSLRTGTEQYF
DNA: TGTGCCAGCAGCTTAAGGACAGGGACCGAGCAGTACTTC
J: TRBJ2-7
D: TRBD1
V: TRBV7-9
size: once

CDR3: CASSQLLAGVPNEQFF
DNA: TGCGCCAGCAGCCAGCTCCTAGCGGGAGTCCCCAATGAGCAGTTCTTC
J: TRBJ2-1
D: TRBD2
V: TRBV4-1
size: -

CDR3: CASSLEPPLPGDEQFF
DNA: TGTGCCAGCAGCTTAGAGCCGCCCTTACCCGGGGATGAGCAGTTCTTC
J: TRBJ2-1
D: -
V: TRBV11-3
size: -

CDR3: CSALGGRQGYADTQYF
DNA: TGCAGCGCCCTAGGGGGCCGACAGGGCTATGCAGATACGCAGTATTTT
J: TRBJ2-3
D: TRBD1
V: TRBV29-1
size: -

CDR3: CASSPRLAGDYEQYF
DNA: TGCGCCAGCAGCCCGCGACTAGCGGGAGACTACGAGCAGTACTTC
J: TRBJ2-7
D: TRBD2
V: TRBV4-1
size: once

CDR3: CASRSLLDGGRGAFF
DNA: TGTGCCAGCAGATCTCTCCTGGACGGTGGAAGGGGAGCTTTCTTT
J: TRBJ1-1
D: -
V: TRBV6-1
size: -

CDR3: CAANRGRRNEKLFF
DNA: TGTGCCGCTAACCGGGGGAGGAGAAATGAAAAACTGTTTTTT
J: TRBJ1-4
D: -
V: TRBV7-9
size: once

CDR3: CATSRPWGLWETQYF
DNA: TGTGCCACCAGCCGACCCTGGGGACTATGGGAGACCCAGTACTTC
J: TRBJ2-5
D: TRBD2
V: TRBV15
size: -

CDR3: CASSDSGHTDTQYF
DNA: TGTGCCAGCAGTGACTCGGGACACACAGATACGCAGTATTTT
J: TRBJ2-3
D: -
V: TRBV6-4
size: -

CDR3: CASSPESQETQYF
DNA: TGTGCCAGCTCACCGGAGAGCCAAGAGACCCAGTACTTC
J: TRBJ2-5
D: -
V: TRBV18
size: -

CDR3: CSVVGSRTDTQYF
DNA: TGCAGCGTTGTGGGGAGCCGCACAGATACGCAGTATTTT
J: TRBJ2-3
D: -
V: TRBV29-1
size: once

CDR3: CATSREAWDYRNEQFF
DNA: TGTGCCACCAGCAGAGAGGCGTGGGACTACCGCAATGAGCAGTTCTTC
J: TRBJ2-1
D: TRBD2
V: TRBV15
size: -

CDR3: CASSLAWTSGKRRTDTQYF
DNA: TGTGCCAGCAGCTTAGCGTGGACTAGCGGGAAACGGAGGACAGATACGCAGTATTTT
J: TRBJ2-3
D: TRBD2
V: TRBV7-8
size: once

CDR3: CASSRAGGNEQFF
DNA: TGTGCCAGTAGTAGGGCAGGGGGAAATGAGCAGTTCTTC
J: TRBJ2-1
D: TRBD1
V: TRBV19
size: -

CDR3: CASSQGVTYEQYF
DNA: TGTGCCAGCAGCCAGGGGGTGACCTACGAGCAGTACTTC
J: TRBJ2-7
D: TRBD1
V: TRBV5-4
size: -

CDR3: CASSVLARGTDTQYF
DNA: TGTGCCAGCAGCGTCCTTGCCAGGGGAACAGATACGCAGTATTTT
J: TRBJ2-3
D: -
V: TRBV9
size: -

CDR3: CASSQDYFQRYQETQYF
DNA: TGCGCCAGCAGCCAAGATTATTTCCAGCGATACCAAGAGACCCAGTACTTC
J: TRBJ2-5
D: -
V: TRBV4-3
size: -

CDR3: CASSQVSTQRSHEQYF
DNA: TGCGCCAGCAGCCAAGTTAGCACACAGCGGTCCCACGAGCAGTACTTC
J: TRBJ2-7
D: -
V: TRBV4-1
size: -

CDR3: CASSPGLAETQYF
DNA: TGTGCCAGCAGCCCAGGACTAGCGGAGACCCAGTACTTC
J: TRBJ2-5
D: TRBD2
V: TRBV27
size: -

CDR3: CASSEDRDSTEAFF
DNA: TGTGCCAGCAGTGAGGACAGGGATAGCACTGAAGCTTTCTTT
J: TRBJ1-1
D: TRBD1
V: TRBV9
size: -

CDR3: CASSPTRGTEAFF
DNA: TGTGCCAGCAGCCCGACCCGGGGAACTGAAGCTTTCTTT
J: TRBJ1-1
D: -
V: TRBV7-2
size: -